The 10 T cell receptor beta chains given below trace back to one sample, sequenced in a study of blood T cell repertoires in COVID-19 (dated by TCRdb to 2018 to 2021). The library was prepared using the immunoSEQ multiplex PCR assay. TCRdb holds this immuneACCESS table with in-frame rearrangements only. Some clones are missing; in checked studies, unresolved V genes explain under half, and the rest has no known cause. Within this sample are over 80,000 clones, with roughly 84% of them counted one time only. The ten largest clones add up to 2.9% of the sample. The sequenced sample was peripheral blood. The receptors stem from a woman older than 75 with acute or convalescent COVID-19.

This clone was observed a single time. The chain has TRBV5-6 and TRBJ1-5, with unresolved D. The germline CDR1 and CDR2 sequences are SGHDT and YYEEEE. Trimming stripped 1 base from V and 4 bases from J, with 3 bases between. CDR3 length: 12 amino acids. The CDR3 DNA sequence: TGTGCCAGCAGCTTGTCTAATCAGCCCCAGCATTTT. Translating it yields CASSLSNQPQHF.

The rearrangement uses TRBV27 and TRBJ1-6, with 9 nucleotides matching TRBD1. V was clipped by 10 bases and J by 6 bases; unmatched bases: 7. This CDR3 contains 14 residues. The V gene's germline CDR1 is MNHEY and CDR2 SMNVEV (reference sequence). The CDR3 DNA reads TGTGCCACCAAACAGGGGGCTCGTAATTCACCCCTCCACTTT. Translation: CATKQGARNSPLHF.

This clone was recorded once. The chain combines TRBV6-5 with TRBJ2-5; 10 bases fit TRBD2. The V segment lost 7 bases and the J segment 5 bases; nucleotides outside the gene matches: 7. Per germline, CDR1 MNHEY and CDR2 SVGAGI. This CDR3 spans 14 amino acids. CDR3 amino acids: CASNLAGGGETQYF. DNA for the CDR3: TGTGCCAGCAACTTAGCGGGGGGTGGTGAGACCCAGTACTTC.

The chain combines TRBV28 with TRBJ1-4; D is uncertain. Germline V gene data show CDR1 as MDHEN and CDR2 as SYDVKM. There are 16 residues in the CDR3. Trimming left V 4 bases short and J 5 bases short, with 17 bases between. The CDR3 here is CASSSQRTAFNEKLFF. Written as DNA, the CDR3 is TGTGCCAGCAGTTCTCAGCGGACGGCCTTCAATGAAAAACTGTTTTTT.

In its sample, this clone was seen once. The chain uses TRBV18 and TRBJ1-6; TRBD1 agrees at 8 bases. This CDR3 is built from 15 residues. V lost 3 bases to trimming and J lost 7 bases; unmatched junction nucleotides: 5. Germline CDR1 and CDR2: KGHSH and LQKENI. CDR3 region: CASSPLDRDNSPLHF. The CDR3, as DNA: TGTGCCAGCTCACCGTTGGACAGGGACAATTCACCCCTCCACTTT. The full variable domain, completed using reference TRBV18 and TRBJ1-6, is NAGVMQNPRHLVRRRGQEARLRCSPMKGHSHVYWYRQLPEEGLKFMVYLQKENIIDESGMPKERFSAEFPKEGPSILRIQQVVRGDSAAYFCASSPLDRDNSPLHFGNGTRLTVT.

V gene TRBV3-1 (or the pseudogene TRBV3-2) combines with J gene TRBJ2-1; D is possibly TRBD1 (5 bases). The germline V gene has CDR1 LGHDT and CDR2 YNNKEL (reference sequence). Trimming stripped 0 bases from V and 2 bases from J, with 14 bases between. The CDR3 is made up of 17 amino acids. CDR3 sequence reads: CASSQDRLTGPYNEQFF. The CDR3 DNA is TGTGCCAGCAGCCAAGATCGGCTCACAGGCCCCTACAATGAGCAGTTCTTC.

The J gene is TRBJ1-4, the V gene TRBV28; 8 bases line up with TRBD1. This CDR3 has 14 amino acids. V lost 7 bases and J lost 8; bases outside the gene matches: 9. Germline CDR1 and CDR2: MDHEN and SYDVKM. CDR3 nucleotide sequence: TGTGCCAGCACCTGGGGCAGGGGGCGGGAAAAACTGTTTTTT. It yields the protein CASTWGRGREKLFF.

In DNA, the CDR3 is TGCGCCAGCAGCTTGGAGGGACAGGGGTCCAACGAGCAGTACTTC. It is translated as CASSLEGQGSNEQYF. The chain has TRBV5-1 and TRBJ2-7, with TRBD1 identical over 10 bases. The V gene's germline CDR1 is SGHRS and CDR2 YFSETQ. With V trimmed by 0 bases and J by 5 bases, 5 bases remained unmatched. This CDR3 has 15 amino acids.

The chain uses TRBV19 and TRBJ1-1; D ambiguous. CDR1 and CDR2 from the germline V gene are LNHDA and SQIVND (reference sequence). This CDR3 is built from 11 residues. Trimming removed 7 bases from V and 4 bases from J, with 7 bases in between. CDR3 loop: CASNYGTEAFF. In DNA, the CDR3 is TGTGCCAGTAACTATGGCACTGAAGCTTTCTTT.

This clone was seen a handful of times. The rearrangement uses TRBV5-1 and TRBJ2-7; 9 bases line up with TRBD1. The CDR3 covers 14 residues. Germline assignment: CDR1 SGHRS and CDR2 YFSETQ. V gave up 4 bases and J gave up 3 bases; unmatched junction bases: 5. This CDR3 reads CASSRGQGGYEQYF. The CDR3, as DNA: TGCGCCAGCAGCCGGGGACAGGGAGGCTACGAGCAGTACTTC.